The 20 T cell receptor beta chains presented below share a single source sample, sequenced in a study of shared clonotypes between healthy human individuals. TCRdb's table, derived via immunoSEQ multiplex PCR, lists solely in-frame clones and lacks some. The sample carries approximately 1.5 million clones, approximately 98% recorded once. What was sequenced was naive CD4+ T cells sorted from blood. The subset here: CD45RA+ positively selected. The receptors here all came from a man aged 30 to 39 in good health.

The CDR3 loop reads CASSDSRPTTSEQYF. For the CDR3, the DNA is TGTGCCAGCAGTGACAGTAGGCCAACGACGAGCGAGCAGTACTTC. V and J are TRBV2 and TRBJ2-7; D gene uncertain. V gave up 3 bases and J gave up 6 bases, with 18 bases separating them. Germline V gives CDR1 SNHLY, CDR2 FYNNEI. This CDR3 spans 15 amino acids.

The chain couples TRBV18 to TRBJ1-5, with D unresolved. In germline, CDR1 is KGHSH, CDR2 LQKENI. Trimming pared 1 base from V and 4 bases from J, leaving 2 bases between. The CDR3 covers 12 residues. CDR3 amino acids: CASSPRNQPQHF. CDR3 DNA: TGTGCCAGCTCACCACGTAATCAGCCCCAGCATTTT.

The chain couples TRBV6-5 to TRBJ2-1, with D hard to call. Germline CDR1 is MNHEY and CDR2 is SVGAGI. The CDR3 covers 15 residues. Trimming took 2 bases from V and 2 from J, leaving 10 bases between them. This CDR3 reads CASSYRTAAYNEQFF. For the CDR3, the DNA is TGTGCCAGCAGTTACCGGACCGCGGCCTACAATGAGCAGTTCTTC.

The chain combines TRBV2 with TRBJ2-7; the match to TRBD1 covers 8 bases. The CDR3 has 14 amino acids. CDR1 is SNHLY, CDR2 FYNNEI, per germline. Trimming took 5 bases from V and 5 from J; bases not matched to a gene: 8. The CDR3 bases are TGTGCCAGCAGTACGTTGACAGGGGACGACGAGCAGTACTTC. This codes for CASSTLTGDDEQYF.

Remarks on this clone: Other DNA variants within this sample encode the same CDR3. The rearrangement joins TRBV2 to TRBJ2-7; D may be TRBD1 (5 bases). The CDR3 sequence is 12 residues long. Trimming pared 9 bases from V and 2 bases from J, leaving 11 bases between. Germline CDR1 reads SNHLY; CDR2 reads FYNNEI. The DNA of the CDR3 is TGTGCCAGTAGGGGCCTTACCTACGAGCAGTACTTC. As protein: CASRGLTYEQYF.

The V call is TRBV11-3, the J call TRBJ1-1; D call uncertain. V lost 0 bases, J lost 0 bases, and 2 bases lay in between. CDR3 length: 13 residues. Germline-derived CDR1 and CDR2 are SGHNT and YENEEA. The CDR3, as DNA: TGTGCCAGCAGCTTAGAGGTGAACACTGAAGCTTTCTTT. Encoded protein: CASSLEVNTEAFF.

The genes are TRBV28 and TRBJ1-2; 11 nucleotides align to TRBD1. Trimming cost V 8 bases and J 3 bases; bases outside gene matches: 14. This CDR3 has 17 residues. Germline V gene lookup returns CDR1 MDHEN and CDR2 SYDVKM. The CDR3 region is CASSYADRGRVDYGYTF. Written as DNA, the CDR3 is TGTGCCAGCTCTTATGCGGACAGGGGGCGTGTAGACTATGGCTACACCTTC.

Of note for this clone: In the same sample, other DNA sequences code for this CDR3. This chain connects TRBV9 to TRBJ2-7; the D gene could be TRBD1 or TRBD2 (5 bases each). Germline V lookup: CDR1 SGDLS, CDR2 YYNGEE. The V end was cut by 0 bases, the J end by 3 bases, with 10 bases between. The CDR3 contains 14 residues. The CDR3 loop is CASSVGQGDYEQYF. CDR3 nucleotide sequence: TGTGCCAGCAGCGTAGGCCAGGGAGACTACGAGCAGTACTTC.

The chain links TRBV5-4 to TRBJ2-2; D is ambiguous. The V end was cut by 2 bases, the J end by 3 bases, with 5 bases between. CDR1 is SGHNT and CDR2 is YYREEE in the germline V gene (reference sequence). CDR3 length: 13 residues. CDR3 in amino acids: CASSLRDTGELFF. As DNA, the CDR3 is TGTGCCAGCAGCTTACGGGACACCGGGGAGCTGTTTTTT. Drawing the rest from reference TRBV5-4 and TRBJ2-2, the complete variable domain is ETGVTQSPTHLIKTRGQQVTLRCSSQSGHNTVSWYQQALGQGPQFIFQYYREEENGRGNFPPRFSGLQFPNYSSELNVNALELDDSALYLCASSLRDTGELFFGEGSRLTVL.

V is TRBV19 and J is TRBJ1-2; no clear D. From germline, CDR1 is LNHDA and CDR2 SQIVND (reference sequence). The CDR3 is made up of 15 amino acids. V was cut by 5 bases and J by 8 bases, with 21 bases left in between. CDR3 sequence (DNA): TGTGCCAGTAGTCTCCTCCCCTCTGACCCTAGGGGCTACACCTTC. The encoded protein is CASSLLPSDPRGYTF. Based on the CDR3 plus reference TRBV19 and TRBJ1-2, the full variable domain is DGGITQSPKYLFRKEGQNVTLSCEQNLNHDAMYWYRQDPGQGLRLIYYSQIVNDFQKGDIAEGYSVSREKKESFPLTVTSAQKNPTAFYLCASSLLPSDPRGYTFGSGTRLTVV.

Written as DNA, the CDR3 is TGTGCCAGCAGTTTATCCCCCAGTTTGCGAACGCAGTATTTT. This sequence encodes CASSLSPSLRTQYF. The chain links TRBV28 to TRBJ2-3; D call uncertain. The V gene lost 1 base and the J gene lost 9 bases, with 14 bases spanning the gap. Germline CDR1 MDHEN, CDR2 SYDVKM. This CDR3 is 14 amino acids long.

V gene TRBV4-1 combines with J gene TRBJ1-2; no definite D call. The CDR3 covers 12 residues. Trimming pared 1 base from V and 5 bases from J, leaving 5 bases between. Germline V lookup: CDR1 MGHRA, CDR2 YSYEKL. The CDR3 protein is CASSQVRYGYTF. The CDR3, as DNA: TGCGCCAGCAGCCAAGTTCGATATGGCTACACCTTC.

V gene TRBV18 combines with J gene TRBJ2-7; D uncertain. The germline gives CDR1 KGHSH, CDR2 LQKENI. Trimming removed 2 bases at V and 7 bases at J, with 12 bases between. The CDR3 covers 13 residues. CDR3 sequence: CASSPIAAEEQYF. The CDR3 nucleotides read TGTGCCAGCTCACCAATCGCCGCAGAGGAGCAGTACTTC. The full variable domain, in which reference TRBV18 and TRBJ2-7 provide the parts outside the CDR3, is NAGVMQNPRHLVRRRGQEARLRCSPMKGHSHVYWYRQLPEEGLKFMVYLQKENIIDESGMPKERFSAEFPKEGPSILRIQQVVRGDSAAYFCASSPIAAEEQYFGPGTRLTVT.

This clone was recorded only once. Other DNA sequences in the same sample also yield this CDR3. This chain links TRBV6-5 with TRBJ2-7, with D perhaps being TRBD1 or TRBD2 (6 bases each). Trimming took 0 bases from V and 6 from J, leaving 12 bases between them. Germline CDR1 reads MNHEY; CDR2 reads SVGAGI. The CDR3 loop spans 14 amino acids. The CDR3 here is CASSYSRGVGEQYF. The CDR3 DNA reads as TGTGCCAGCAGTTACTCGAGGGGGGTCGGCGAGCAGTACTTC.

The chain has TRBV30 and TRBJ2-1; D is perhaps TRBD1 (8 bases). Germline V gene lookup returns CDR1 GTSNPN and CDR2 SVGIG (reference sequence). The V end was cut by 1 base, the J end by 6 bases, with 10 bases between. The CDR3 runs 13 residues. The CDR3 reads CAWSDRGGNEQFF. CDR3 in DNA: TGTGCCTGGAGTGACAGGGGGGGCAATGAGCAGTTCTTC.

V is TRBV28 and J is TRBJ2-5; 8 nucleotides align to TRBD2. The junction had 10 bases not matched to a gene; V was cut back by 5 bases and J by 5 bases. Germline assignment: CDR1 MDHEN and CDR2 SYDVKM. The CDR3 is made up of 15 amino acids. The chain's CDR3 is CASSVRDPGGETQYF. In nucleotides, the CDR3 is TGTGCCAGCAGTGTTAGGGACCCGGGGGGGGAGACCCAGTACTTC. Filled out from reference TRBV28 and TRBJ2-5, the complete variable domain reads DVKVTQSSRYLVKRTGEKVFLECVQDMDHENMFWYRQDPGLGLRLIYFSYDVKMKEKGDIPEGYSVSREKKERFSLILESASTNQTSMYLCASSVRDPGGETQYFGPGTRLLVL.

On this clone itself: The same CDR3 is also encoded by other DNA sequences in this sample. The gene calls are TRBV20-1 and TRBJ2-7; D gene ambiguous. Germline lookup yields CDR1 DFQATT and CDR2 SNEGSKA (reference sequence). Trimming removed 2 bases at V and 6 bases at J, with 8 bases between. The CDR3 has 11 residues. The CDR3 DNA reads TGCAGTGCTAGAATTGGCTCCGAGCAGTACTTC. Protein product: CSARIGSEQYF.

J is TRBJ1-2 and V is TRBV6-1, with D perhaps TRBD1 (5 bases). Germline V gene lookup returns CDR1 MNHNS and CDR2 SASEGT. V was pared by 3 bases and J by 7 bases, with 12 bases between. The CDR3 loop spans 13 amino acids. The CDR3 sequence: CASSDTGHAGYTF. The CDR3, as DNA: TGTGCCAGCAGTGATACAGGTCATGCTGGCTACACCTTC.

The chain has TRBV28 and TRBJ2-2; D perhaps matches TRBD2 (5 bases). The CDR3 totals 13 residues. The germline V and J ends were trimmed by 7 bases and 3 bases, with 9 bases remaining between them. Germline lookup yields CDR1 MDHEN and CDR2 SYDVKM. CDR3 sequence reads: CASIAGDTGELFF. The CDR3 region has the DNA TGTGCCAGCATCGCCGGGGACACCGGGGAGCTGTTTTTT.

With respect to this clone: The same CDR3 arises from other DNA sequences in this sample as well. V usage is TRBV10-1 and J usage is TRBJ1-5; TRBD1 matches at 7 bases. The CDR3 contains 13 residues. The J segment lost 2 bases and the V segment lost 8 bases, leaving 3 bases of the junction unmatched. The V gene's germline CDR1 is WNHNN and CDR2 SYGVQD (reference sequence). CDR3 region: CASADRGNQPQHF. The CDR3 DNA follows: TGCGCCAGCGCTGACAGGGGCAATCAGCCCCAGCATTTT.